The rows below give T cell receptor beta chains drawn from one sample of a study of T cell responses to AZD1222 COVID-19 vaccine. Sequenced by immunoSEQ multiplex PCR; TCRdb stores in-frame clones only, minus some. The sample lists about 120,000 clones; about 90% were seen once. The sample consisted of peripheral blood, taken on day 0 of AZD1222 vaccination. The source is an adult in good health. CDR3s leave out the opening cysteine and the closing phenylalanine or tryptophan. Size values are once, few and many counts, or a class for expanded clones, and some rows have none.

J gene | clone size | V gene | CDR3 protein
TRBJ2-7 | NA | TRBV12-3/TRBV12-4 | ASSSDRVHEQY
TRBJ1-1 | NA | TRBV6-2/TRBV6-3 | ASSLYPNTEAF
TRBJ1-5 | NA | TRBV28 | ASSLLGNQPQH
TRBJ1-2 | NA | TRBV30 | AAKLQGGYT
TRBJ2-2 | NA | TRBV27 | ASKLPGLAGGVTGELF
TRBJ2-2 | NA | TRBV2 | ASTVRRELF
TRBJ2-5 | few | TRBV3-1/TRBV3-2 | ASSQGVGQETQY
TRBJ2-7 | many | TRBV19 | ASSIVGVGYEQY
TRBJ2-1 | NA | TRBV5-1 | ASRSGSGGSYNEQF
TRBJ2-7 | NA | TRBV2 | ASRELGPPYEQY
TRBJ1-2 | NA | TRBV30 | AWTGGDGYT
TRBJ1-1 | NA | TRBV6-1 | ASSEGQGVTEAF
TRBJ2-2 | NA | TRBV7-2 | ASSPSPPSGWNTGELF
TRBJ2-7 | NA | TRBV27 | ASSPGGLLTTYEQY
TRBJ1-2 | NA | TRBV29-1 | SVDPGNYGYT
TRBJ2-3 | NA | TRBV6-6 | ASSYDSADTQY
TRBJ2-6 | NA | TRBV4-2 | ASSYSGPLAGANVLT
TRBJ2-7 | many | TRBV7-9 | ASSLRGASYEQY
TRBJ1-1 | NA | TRBV7-9 | ASSLAGQGGAF
TRBJ2-7 | NA | TRBV9 | ASSAGLAEAYEQY
TRBJ2-1 | NA | TRBV29-1 | SFSLNEQF
TRBJ1-4 | NA | TRBV19 | ASSIKGQVNEKLF
TRBJ1-2 | NA | TRBV7-9 | ASSLGQGANYGYT
TRBJ2-7 | NA | TRBV5-1 | ASSPTDRGDYEQY
TRBJ1-5 | NA | TRBV18 | ASSRQGGGNQPQH
TRBJ2-3 | NA | TRBV24-1 | ATSDWGRSGDTQY
TRBJ1-1 | NA | TRBV6-6 | ASSLQGQGNPEAF